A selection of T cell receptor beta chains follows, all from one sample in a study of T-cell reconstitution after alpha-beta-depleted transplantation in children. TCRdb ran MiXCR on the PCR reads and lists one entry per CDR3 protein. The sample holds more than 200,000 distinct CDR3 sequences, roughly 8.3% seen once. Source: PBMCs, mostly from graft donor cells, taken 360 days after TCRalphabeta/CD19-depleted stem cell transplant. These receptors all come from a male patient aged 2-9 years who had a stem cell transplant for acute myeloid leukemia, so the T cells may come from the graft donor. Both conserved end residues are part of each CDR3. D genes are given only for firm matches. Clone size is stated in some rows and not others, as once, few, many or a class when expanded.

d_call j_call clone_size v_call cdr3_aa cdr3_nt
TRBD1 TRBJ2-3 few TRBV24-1 CATRYRDSPTDTQYF TGTGCCACCAGGTATAGGGACAGCCCCACAGATACGCAGTATTTT
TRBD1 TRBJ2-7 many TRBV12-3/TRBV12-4 CASSFRTGMHEQYF TGTGCCAGCAGTTTCCGGACAGGGATGCACGAGCAGTACTTC
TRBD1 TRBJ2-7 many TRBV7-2 CASSLRQGVSYEQYF TGTGCCAGCAGCCTCCGACAGGGGGTTTCCTACGAGCAGTACTTC
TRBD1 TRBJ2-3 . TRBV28 CASSPPTGAYSTDTQYF TGTGCCAGCAGTCCGCCGACAGGGGCGTATAGCACAGATACGCAGTATTTT
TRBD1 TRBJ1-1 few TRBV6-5 CASSPGTGEWVGTEAFF TGTGCCAGCAGTCCCGGGACAGGGGAGTGGGTGGGCACTGAAGCTTTCTTT
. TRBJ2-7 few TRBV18 CASSLTGQNYEQYF TGTGCCAGCTCACTGACGGGTCAGAACTACGAGCAGTACTTC
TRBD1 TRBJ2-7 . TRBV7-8 CASSFRDRVYEQYF TGTGCCAGCAGCTTCCGGGACAGGGTGTACGAGCAGTACTTC
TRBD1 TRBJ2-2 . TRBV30 CAWSRDSKVGELFF TGTGCCTGGAGCCGGGACAGCAAAGTGGGGGAGCTGTTTTTT
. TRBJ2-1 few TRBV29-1 CSVEGRSRGQFF TGCAGCGTTGAAGGGCGTAGTCGAGGGCAGTTCTTC
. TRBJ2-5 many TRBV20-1 CSAQREETQYF TGCAGTGCCCAAAGAGAAGAGACCCAGTACTTC
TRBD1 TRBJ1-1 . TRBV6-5 CAVQGAPTEAFF TGTGCCGTACAGGGGGCGCCCACTGAAGCTTTCTTT
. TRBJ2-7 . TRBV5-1 CASSFQAGEQYF TGCGCCAGCAGCTTTCAAGCAGGAGAGCAGTACTTC
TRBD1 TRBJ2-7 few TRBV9 CASSPDRSYEQYF TGTGCCAGCAGCCCGGACAGGAGCTACGAGCAGTACTTC
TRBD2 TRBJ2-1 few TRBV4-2 CASSRGLEWYNEQFF TGTGCCAGCTCAAGGGGACTAGAGTGGTACAATGAGCAGTTCTTC
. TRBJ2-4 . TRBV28 CASSLRVGLAKNIQYF TGTGCCAGCAGTTTGAGGGTAGGACTAGCCAAAAACATTCAGTACTTC
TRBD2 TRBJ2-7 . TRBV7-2 CASSLESGRGEQYF TGTGCCAGCAGCTTAGAAAGCGGGAGGGGTGAGCAGTACTTC
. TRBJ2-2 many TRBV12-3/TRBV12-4 CASTQTSNTGELFF TGTGCCAGCACCCAGACATCGAACACCGGGGAGCTGTTTTTT
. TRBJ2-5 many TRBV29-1 CSVDRAGGETQYF TGCAGCGTTGACCGGGCGGGTGGAGAGACCCAGTACTTC
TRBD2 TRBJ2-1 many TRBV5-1 CASSLDGASGFYNEQFF TGCGCCAGCAGCTTGGATGGGGCTAGCGGGTTTTACAATGAGCAGTTCTTC
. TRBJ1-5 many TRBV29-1 CSVAWANQPQHF TGCAGCGTTGCCTGGGCGAATCAGCCCCAGCATTTT
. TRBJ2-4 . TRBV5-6 CASSEMGAGAKNIQYF TGTGCCAGCAGCGAAATGGGGGCAGGGGCCAAAAACATTCAGTACTTC
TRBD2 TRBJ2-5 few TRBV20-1 CSASPSGVQETQYF TGCAGTGCTAGTCCTAGCGGGGTTCAAGAGACCCAGTACTTC
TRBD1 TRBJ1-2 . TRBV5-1 CASSFIRGQGVNYGYTF TGCGCCAGCAGCTTTATTCGGGGACAGGGTGTTAACTATGGCTACACCTTC
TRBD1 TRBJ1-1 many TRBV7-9 CASSLADREDTEAFF TGTGCCAGCAGCTTAGCGGACAGGGAGGACACTGAAGCTTTCTTT
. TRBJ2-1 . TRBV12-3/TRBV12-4 CASSFLGGGGFF TGTGCCAGCAGTTTCTTGGGGGGCGGCGGGTTCTTC
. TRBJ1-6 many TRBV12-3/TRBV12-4 CASSLLGWDSPLHF TGTGCCAGCAGTTTACTGGGGTGGGATTCACCCCTCCACTTT
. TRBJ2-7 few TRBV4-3 CASSQGLESYEQYF TGCGCCAGCAGCCAGGGACTGGAGAGCTACGAGCAGTACTTC
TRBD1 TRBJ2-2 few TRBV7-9 CASNERQGSNTGELFF TGTGCCAGCAACGAAAGACAGGGGTCTAACACCGGGGAGCTGTTTTTT
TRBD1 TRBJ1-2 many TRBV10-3 CAISESSGQGSNYGYTF TGTGCCATCAGTGAGTCGTCTGGACAGGGTTCTAACTATGGCTACACCTTC
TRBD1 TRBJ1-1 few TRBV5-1 CASSLTGVDTEAFF TGCGCCAGCAGTCTTACAGGGGTCGACACTGAAGCTTTCTTT